A selection of T cell receptor beta chains follows, all from one sample in a study of T cell responses to AZD1222 COVID-19 vaccine. TCRdb's copy holds only in-frame clones and misses some; the assay was immunoSEQ multiplex PCR. The table lists about 110,000 clones, 87% of them singletons. The specimen comprised peripheral blood, sampled on day 0 of AZD1222 vaccination. Receptors originate from an adult in good health. Both conserved end residues are part of each CDR3. Fields, in order: CDR3 length, clone size, D gene, J gene, V gene, CDR3 DNA, CDR3 protein. A D gene is named only where the DNA matches it firmly. Clone size appears in some rows only: once, few, many, or a class for an expanded clone.

CDR3 length: 13; clone size: NA; D gene: NA; J gene: TRBJ1-1; V gene: TRBV2; CDR3 DNA: TGTGCCAGCAGTGAAGGCGTGAACACTGAAGCTTTCTTT; CDR3 protein: CASSEGVNTEAFF
CDR3 length: 12; clone size: NA; D gene: NA; J gene: TRBJ2-7; V gene: TRBV29-1; CDR3 DNA: TGCAGCGTTGACCCGGGGGACAACGAGCAGTACTTC; CDR3 protein: CSVDPGDNEQYF
CDR3 length: 14; clone size: NA; D gene: TRBD1; J gene: TRBJ2-7; V gene: TRBV5-4; CDR3 DNA: TGTGCCAGCAGTACCGACAGGGACGGAGGCGAGCAGTACTTC; CDR3 protein: CASSTDRDGGEQYF
CDR3 length: 19; clone size: NA; D gene: NA; J gene: TRBJ2-5; V gene: TRBV6-2/TRBV6-3; CDR3 DNA: TGTGCCAGCAGTTTCGCCGGCGTAGGCTTTGTGCCCCCACAAGAGACCCAGTACTTC; CDR3 protein: CASSFAGVGFVPPQETQYF
CDR3 length: 14; clone size: NA; D gene: TRBD1; J gene: TRBJ2-7; V gene: TRBV20-1; CDR3 DNA: TGCAGTGCTAGTTACGGGACAGGGGGAAACGAGCAGTACTTC; CDR3 protein: CSASYGTGGNEQYF
CDR3 length: 13; clone size: NA; D gene: NA; J gene: TRBJ2-7; V gene: TRBV7-2; CDR3 DNA: TGTGCCAGCAGCTTAGAGGGGGTATACGAGCAGTACTTC; CDR3 protein: CASSLEGVYEQYF
CDR3 length: 12; clone size: NA; D gene: NA; J gene: TRBJ2-7; V gene: TRBV7-9; CDR3 DNA: TGTGCCAGCAGCCCAGGGTCCTACGAGCAGTACTTC; CDR3 protein: CASSPGSYEQYF
CDR3 length: 13; clone size: NA; D gene: NA; J gene: TRBJ1-5; V gene: TRBV2; CDR3 DNA: TGTGCCAGCAGTGTTAATAGCAATCAGCCCCAGCATTTT; CDR3 protein: CASSVNSNQPQHF
CDR3 length: 13; clone size: NA; D gene: NA; J gene: TRBJ2-3; V gene: TRBV9; CDR3 DNA: TGTGCCAGCAGCCCGGGGAGCACAGATACGCAGTATTTT; CDR3 protein: CASSPGSTDTQYF
CDR3 length: 14; clone size: NA; D gene: TRBD2; J gene: TRBJ2-5; V gene: TRBV13; CDR3 DNA: TGTGCCAGCAGCTACGGGGGGGCCCAGGAGACCCAGTACTTC; CDR3 protein: CASSYGGAQETQYF
CDR3 length: 15; clone size: few; D gene: TRBD1; J gene: TRBJ1-6; V gene: TRBV6-1; CDR3 DNA: TGTGCCAGCAGTGATCCAGGGGGCGGAAATTCACCCCTCCACTTT; CDR3 protein: CASSDPGGGNSPLHF
CDR3 length: 13; clone size: NA; D gene: NA; J gene: TRBJ1-6; V gene: TRBV11-3; CDR3 DNA: TGTGCCAGCAGCTTAAATTTGGATTCACCCCTCCACTTT; CDR3 protein: CASSLNLDSPLHF
CDR3 length: 12; clone size: NA; D gene: NA; J gene: TRBJ2-2; V gene: TRBV6-5; CDR3 DNA: TGTGCCAGCACCAGGGACACCGGGGAGCTGTTTTTT; CDR3 protein: CASTRDTGELFF
CDR3 length: 14; clone size: NA; D gene: NA; J gene: TRBJ1-2; V gene: TRBV6-4; CDR3 DNA: TGTGCCAGCAGTGACGGCAGGGTCGGCTATGGCTACACCTTC; CDR3 protein: CASSDGRVGYGYTF
CDR3 length: 15; clone size: NA; D gene: NA; J gene: TRBJ2-3; V gene: TRBV11-2; CDR3 DNA: TGTGCCAGCAGCTTAGAGGGGGACTTATACGATACGCAGTATTTT; CDR3 protein: CASSLEGDLYDTQYF
CDR3 length: 14; clone size: NA; D gene: NA; J gene: TRBJ1-5; V gene: TRBV2; CDR3 DNA: TGTGCCAGCAGTGCCACCACATACAATCAGCCCCAGCATTTT; CDR3 protein: CASSATTYNQPQHF
CDR3 length: 15; clone size: NA; D gene: NA; J gene: TRBJ2-7; V gene: TRBV14; CDR3 DNA: TGTGCCAGCAGCCAAGTCGGCCAGCGCTCCTACGAGCAGTACTTC; CDR3 protein: CASSQVGQRSYEQYF
CDR3 length: 13; clone size: NA; D gene: NA; J gene: TRBJ1-1; V gene: TRBV6-5; CDR3 DNA: TGTGCCAGCAGTTGGGGACAGAACACTGAAGCTTTCTTT; CDR3 protein: CASSWGQNTEAFF
CDR3 length: 13; clone size: once; D gene: NA; J gene: TRBJ2-1; V gene: TRBV19; CDR3 DNA: TGTGCCAGTAGAAAACAGGGACCCAATGAGCAGTTCTTC; CDR3 protein: CASRKQGPNEQFF
CDR3 length: 13; clone size: once; D gene: NA; J gene: TRBJ1-6; V gene: TRBV5-1; CDR3 DNA: TGCGCCAGCAGCTTGGCCGGGCGTTCACCCCTCCACTTT; CDR3 protein: CASSLAGRSPLHF
CDR3 length: 12; clone size: NA; D gene: NA; J gene: TRBJ1-2; V gene: TRBV12-5; CDR3 DNA: TGTGCTAGTGGTTTGGAGCGCTATGGCTACACCTTC; CDR3 protein: CASGLERYGYTF
CDR3 length: 16; clone size: NA; D gene: NA; J gene: TRBJ1-2; V gene: TRBV2; CDR3 DNA: TGTGCCAGCAGTTCCCAGGGGACTGTCAAAGGCTATGGCTACACCTTC; CDR3 protein: CASSSQGTVKGYGYTF
CDR3 length: 12; clone size: few; D gene: NA; J gene: TRBJ1-2; V gene: TRBV13; CDR3 DNA: TGTGCCAGCAGCTGGACAGCCTATGGCTACACCTTC; CDR3 protein: CASSWTAYGYTF
CDR3 length: 15; clone size: NA; D gene: NA; J gene: TRBJ1-5; V gene: TRBV27; CDR3 DNA: TGTGCCAGCAGTACATCGGGGACCCCTGGTCAGCCCCAGCATTTT; CDR3 protein: CASSTSGTPGQPQHF
CDR3 length: 13; clone size: NA; D gene: TRBD1; J gene: TRBJ1-4; V gene: TRBV4-2; CDR3 DNA: TGTGCCAGCATCGGGACAGGGGAGGAAAAACTGTTTTTT; CDR3 protein: CASIGTGEEKLFF
CDR3 length: 14; clone size: NA; D gene: NA; J gene: TRBJ2-2; V gene: TRBV5-1; CDR3 DNA: TGCGCCAGCAGCTTGGGCAAGAACACCGGGGAGCTGTTTTTT; CDR3 protein: CASSLGKNTGELFF
CDR3 length: 15; clone size: NA; D gene: NA; J gene: TRBJ2-7; V gene: TRBV11-2; CDR3 DNA: TGTGCCAGCAGCTTGTTCCGGGGGCTTTCCTACGAGCAGTACTTC; CDR3 protein: CASSLFRGLSYEQYF
CDR3 length: 14; clone size: NA; D gene: TRBD1; J gene: TRBJ2-7; V gene: TRBV30; CDR3 DNA: TGTGCCTGGACCAGGACAGGAATACGGGACGAGCAGTACTTC; CDR3 protein: CAWTRTGIRDEQYF
CDR3 length: 12; clone size: NA; D gene: NA; J gene: TRBJ1-2; V gene: TRBV18; CDR3 DNA: TGTGCCAGCTCACCGCAGAGCACTGGCTACACCTTC; CDR3 protein: CASSPQSTGYTF